This T cell receptor (beta chain) appears in the sequencing data of a study of control samples from healthy donors and cancer patients. Measured with immunoSEQ multiplex PCR; TCRdb has only the in-frame clones, and not every one. The repertoire holds roughly 70,000 clones, roughly 84% seen once, with 25% to 30% in the top ten. The length of the CDR3 is 15 residues. CDR1 is SGHTA and CDR2 is FQGTGA in the germline V gene. V was trimmed by 6 bases and J by 5 bases, leaving 17 bases between them. V is TRBV7-3 and J is TRBJ2-1, with D uncertain. The sequence came from a man aged 50 to 59 in good health. Sequencing input: blood. This CDR3 reads CASRAGGAPNNEQFF. The DNA for the CDR3 is TGTGCCAGCAGGGCCGGTGGTGCACCCAACAATGAGCAGTTCTTC.